This TCR beta chain was recorded in a study of T cell responses to AZD1222 COVID-19 vaccine. General study points: Samples come after the peak T cell response, not at day 14. Donors were mostly white British, more females; clonal diversity possibly underestimated. Spike-wide coverage was observed for vaccine-associated CD4 TCRs, with dominant responses at 160-218 and 743-854.

On this clone itself: What it binds is not known.

This CDR3 contains 16 residues. With V trimmed by 3 bases and J by 1 base, 4 bases remained unmatched. Per the germline V gene, CDR1 is SGHTA and CDR2 is FQGNSA. Profiled with immunoSEQ multiplex PCR; TCRdb holds only in-frame clones, not every one. Among about 110,000 clones listed, approximately 91% were seen once. The source was peripheral blood, collected on day 0 of AZD1222 vaccination. The V gene is TRBV7-2, the J gene TRBJ2-2; 8 bases match TRBD2. The TCR originated in an adult in good health. Here the CDR3 reads CASSFGREGNTGELFF. The CDR3 bases are TGTGCCAGCAGCTTCGGACGGGAGGGGAACACCGGGGAGCTGTTTTTT.